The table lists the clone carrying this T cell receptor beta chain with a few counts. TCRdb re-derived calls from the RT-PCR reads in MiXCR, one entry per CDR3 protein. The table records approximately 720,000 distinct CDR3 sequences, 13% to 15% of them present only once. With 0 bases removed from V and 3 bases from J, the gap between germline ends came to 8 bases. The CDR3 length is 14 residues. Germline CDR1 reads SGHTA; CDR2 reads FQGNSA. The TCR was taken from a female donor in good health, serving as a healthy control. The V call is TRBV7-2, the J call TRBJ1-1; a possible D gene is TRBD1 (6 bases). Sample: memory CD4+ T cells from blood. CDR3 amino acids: CASSLAYRDTEAFF. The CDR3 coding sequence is TGTGCCAGCAGCTTAGCGTACAGGGACACTGAAGCTTTCTTT.